The 4 T cell receptor beta chains in this list originate from one sample, sequenced in a study of regulatory T cells in long-lasting Graves disease. As to time point: persistent/refractory GD, antithyroid drugs over 5 years with positive TRAb. Researchers made the TCR library from RNA that was extracted from PBMCs. TCR beta libraries were built with iRepertoire HTBI primers and Arm-PCR of CDR3 regions. TCRdb passed the multiplex PCR reads through MiXCR, listing each CDR3 protein once. This table holds some 440,000 distinct CDR3 sequences, 20% found once. The material sequenced was peripheral blood mononuclear cells (PBMCs), taken when the disease was refractory, from a patient treated with antithyroid drugs. The receptors come from a female donor with Graves disease.

There are many counts of this clonotype. The V gene is TRBV28, the J gene TRBJ1-1; D is uncertain. This CDR3 is built from 12 residues. Deletions cut 8 bases from V and 4 bases from J, with 11 bases between. Germline CDR1 reads MDHEN; CDR2 reads SYDVKM. CDR3 sequence reads: CASLGRGTEAFF. The CDR3 nucleotides read TGTGCCAGCCTTGGTCGAGGCACTGAAGCTTTCTTT.

The table lists this clonotype with many counts. V and J are TRBV7-2 and TRBJ2-7; 11 bases fit TRBD2. V was clipped by 6 bases and J by 3 bases; unmatched bases: 7. The germline V gene encodes CDR1 SGHTA and CDR2 FQGNSA. CDR3 length: 15 amino acids. DNA for the CDR3: TGTGCCAGCAGTTCCGGGACTAGCGGAATCTACGAGCAGTACTTC. Translating gives CASSSGTSGIYEQYF.

This clonotype has a handful of counts. The rearrangement joins TRBV12-3 or TRBV12-4 to TRBJ2-4, with D unresolved. This CDR3 has 18 residues. V lost 2 bases, J lost 0 bases, and 17 bases lay in between. The CDR3 coding sequence is TGTGCCAGCAGTTTATGGTTTGGGTACAAACAAGCCAAAAACATTCAGTACTTC. Amino acids: CASSLWFGYKQAKNIQYF.

This clonotype was detected many times. The V and J genes are TRBV28 and TRBJ1-2, with D unclear. V gave up 7 bases and J gave up 4 bases, with 16 bases separating them. Germline lookup yields CDR1 MDHEN and CDR2 SYDVKM. CDR3 length equals 14 residues. The CDR3 bases are TGTGCCAGCAATTCCGGAGGGTCGGGCTATGGCTACACCTTC. Translating gives CASNSGGSGYGYTF.